This T cell receptor beta chain was identified during a study of neoadjuvant nivolumab and ipilimumab in lung cancer. CDR1 SGHAT and CDR2 FQNNGV come from the germline V gene. The CDR3 runs 17 residues. V was shortened by 1 base and J by 1 base, with 16 bases between the two germline ends. The repertoire was sequenced with immunoSEQ multiplex PCR; TCRdb's copy has only in-frame clones and lacks some. The data hold 6,000 to 9,000 clones, with approximately 85% observed a single time. The sample was tumor tissue, taken after neoadjuvant nivolumab, alone or with ipilimumab, at or shortly before surgery. The source is an adult with non-small cell lung cancer. The chain employs TRBV11-2 and TRBJ2-5; perhaps D is TRBD1 or TRBD2 (5 bases each). Here the CDR3 reads CASSLGQLAGFQETQYF. The DNA for the CDR3 is TGTGCCAGCAGCTTAGGACAGCTAGCCGGGTTCCAAGAGACCCAGTACTTC. The full variable domain, with the rest looked up from reference TRBV11-2 and TRBJ2-5, is EAGVAQSPRYKIIEKRQSVAFWCNPISGHATLYWYQQILGQGPKLLIQFQNNGVVDDSQLPKDRFSAERLKGVDSTLKIQPAKLEDSAVYLCASSLGQLAGFQETQYFGPGTRLLVL.